This entry lists 25 T cell receptor beta chains sequenced from one sample in a study of T cell changes during pregnancy in multiple sclerosis. Using immunoSEQ multiplex PCR, the repertoire was profiled, and TCRdb retains in-frame clones only, with some absent. The sample includes about 23,000 clones, 85% seen only once; the top ten take less than 8.5%. Material: CD8+ T cells from peripheral blood mononuclear cells, obtained before pregnancy. The source of these receptors is a female donor with multiple sclerosis, enrolled in a pregnancy study.

This clone was detected only once. V gene TRBV5-1 combines with J gene TRBJ2-3, with 13 bases aligning to TRBD2. From germline, CDR1 is SGHRS and CDR2 YFSETQ. The CDR3 covers 16 residues. Losses at the gene ends were 3 bases for V and 4 bases for J; bases not matched to a gene: 5. The CDR3 sequence is CASSYRTSGSADTQYF. CDR3 coding DNA: TGCGCCAGCAGCTACCGGACTAGCGGGAGCGCAGATACGCAGTATTTT.

The rearrangement joins TRBV6-5 to TRBJ2-1, with TRBD1 matching over 8 bases. Trimming removed 6 bases from V and 6 bases from J; junction bases left unmatched: 4. Germline CDR1 reads MNHEY; CDR2 reads SVGAGI. This CDR3 has 13 amino acids. This CDR3 is CASSPQGGNEQFF. The CDR3 DNA is TGTGCCAGCAGCCCACAGGGGGGCAATGAGCAGTTCTTC.

The chain uses TRBV4-1 and TRBJ2-1, with 13 bases fitting TRBD2. Germline loops: CDR1 MGHRA, CDR2 YSYEKL. This CDR3 region has 15 residues. V was pared by 2 bases and J by 6 bases, with 1 base of the junction left unmatched. CDR3 protein: CASSQTSGRANEQFF. The DNA of the CDR3 is TGCGCCAGCAGCCAAACTAGCGGGAGGGCCAATGAGCAGTTCTTC.

The gene calls are TRBV29-1 and TRBJ1-2, with 8 bases aligning to TRBD1. V shed 6 bases and J 0 bases; nucleotides not matched to a gene: 6. This CDR3 has 14 amino acids. Germline V CDR1 and CDR2: SQVTM, ANQGSEA. CDR3 sequence (DNA): TGCAGCGTCGGGGGACAGGAAGCTAACTATGGCTACACCTTC. Amino acids: CSVGGQEANYGYTF.

The CDR3 loop is CASSLGVQTGPNTEAFF. In DNA form, the CDR3 reads TGTGCCAGCAGCTTAGGGGTACAGACAGGACCGAACACTGAAGCTTTCTTT. This sequence joins TRBV11-3 and TRBJ1-1; D might be TRBD1 (6 bases). Germline CDR1 and CDR2: SGHNT and YENEEA. The germline V and J ends were trimmed by 1 base and 1 base, with 16 bases remaining between them. This CDR3 is 17 amino acids long. Complete variable domain (other parts from reference TRBV11-3 and TRBJ1-1): EAGVVQSPRYKIIEKKQPVAFWCNPISGHNTLYWYLQNLGQGPELLIRYENEEAVDDSQLPKDRFSAERLKGVDSTLKIQPAELGDSAVYLCASSLGVQTGPNTEAFFGQGTRLTVV.

The rearrangement joins TRBV5-1 to TRBJ2-7, with TRBD1 matching 9 bases. The CDR3 is 14 amino acids. V was pared by 2 bases and J by 4 bases, with 4 bases of the junction left unmatched. Germline loops: CDR1 SGHRS, CDR2 YFSETQ. The chain's CDR3 is CASSFGTGTYEQYF. The CDR3 DNA follows: TGCGCCAGCAGCTTTGGGACAGGGACGTACGAGCAGTACTTC.

The chain links TRBV5-5 to TRBJ1-3; D is unclear. Trimming took 0 bases from V and 0 from J, leaving 13 bases between them. Per the germline V gene, CDR1 is SGHKS and CDR2 is YYEKEE (reference sequence). The CDR3 sequence is 17 residues long. CDR3 sequence (DNA): TGTGCCAGCAGCTTGGCGCAGGCAATTGCCTCTGGAAACACCATATATTTT. Residues: CASSLAQAIASGNTIYF.

In its sample, this clone was seen once. V usage is TRBV6-1 and J usage is TRBJ2-2, with 8 positions matching TRBD1. The V segment lost 8 bases and the J segment 7 bases; nucleotides outside the gene matches: 9. Per the germline V gene, CDR1 is MNHNS and CDR2 is SASEGT. The CDR3 is 14 amino acids. Here the CDR3 reads CASGVRGLGGELFF. CDR3 sequence (DNA): TGTGCCAGCGGGGTCAGGGGGCTAGGCGGGGAGCTGTTTTTT.

The chain uses TRBV7-9 and TRBJ2-1, with TRBD1 matching over 7 bases. The CDR3 sequence is 15 residues long. Germline V gene lookup returns CDR1 SEHNR and CDR2 FQNEAQ (reference sequence). V lost 5 bases and J lost 10; bases outside the gene matches: 14. CDR3: CASSGSTSGDREQFF. Here the CDR3 DNA reads TGTGCCAGCAGCGGATCAACATCCGGGGACAGAGAGCAGTTCTTC.

The rearrangement links TRBV28 to TRBJ2-7; D possibly corresponds to TRBD1 (5 bases). Trimming took off 5 bases at V and 3 bases at J, with 11 bases between the two ends. This CDR3 contains 13 residues. The V gene's germline CDR1 is MDHEN and CDR2 SYDVKM. CDR3 DNA sequence: TGTGCCAGCAGTCCCGACAGTGGCTACGAGCAGTACTTC. It encodes CASSPDSGYEQYF.

The rearrangement links TRBV19 to TRBJ2-5, with D hard to call. The germline V and J ends were trimmed by 2 bases and 1 base, with 8 bases remaining between them. Germline CDR1 is LNHDA and CDR2 is SQIVND (reference sequence). The CDR3 is 14 amino acids. CDR3 nucleotides: TGTGCCAGTAGTATAAGAGGTGGCCAAGAGACCCAGTACTTC. The encoded protein is CASSIRGGQETQYF.

The CDR3 DNA reads as TGTGCCAGCAGTTACTCTGAGAACCCCTACGAGCAGTACTTC. Its protein is CASSYSENPYEQYF. This chain links TRBV6-5 with TRBJ2-7; no firm D call. Germline CDR1 reads MNHEY; CDR2 reads SVGAGI. The V end was cut by 0 bases, the J end by 2 bases, with 8 bases between. The CDR3 has 14 residues.

This clone was recorded only once. This CDR3 reads CASSPGQGALDTEAFF. Written as DNA, the CDR3 is TGCGCCAGCAGCCCGGGACAGGGGGCTTTGGACACTGAAGCTTTCTTT. This chain links TRBV5-1 with TRBJ1-1; TRBD1 matches 12 bases. The trim removed 4 bases at V and 3 bases at J, leaving 7 bases unmatched. Looked up from germline, CDR1 is SGHRS and CDR2 is YFSETQ. The CDR3 extends over 16 amino acids.

This chain links TRBV29-1 with TRBJ2-2, with D possibly matching TRBD1 (6 bases). The CDR3 runs 13 residues. CDR1 SQVTM and CDR2 ANQGSEA come from the germline V gene. Trimming took off 3 bases at V and 3 bases at J, with 8 bases between the two ends. CDR3 in amino acids: CSVDRGDTGELFF. The CDR3 DNA sequence: TGCAGCGTTGACAGGGGCGACACCGGGGAGCTGTTTTTT.

This chain links TRBV2 with TRBJ1-5; D not resolved. The germline gives CDR1 SNHLY, CDR2 FYNNEI. The ends were cut back, 4 bases at V and 4 bases at J, with 11 bases in the middle. The CDR3 is 14 amino acids. The CDR3 DNA is TGTGCCAGCAGTGTTCGGGTAAGGAATCAGCCCCAGCATTTT. This gives the protein CASSVRVRNQPQHF.

The chain joins TRBV7-9 to TRBJ2-1; 7 bases agree with TRBD2. After removal of 3 bases from V and 0 bases from J, the junction contained 5 bases not matched to a gene. From germline, CDR1 is SEHNR and CDR2 FQNEAQ (reference sequence). CDR3 length equals 16 residues. CDR3 protein: CASSFASGSSYNEQFF. In DNA form, the CDR3 reads TGTGCCAGCAGCTTCGCTAGCGGAAGCTCCTACAATGAGCAGTTCTTC.

J is TRBJ2-2 and V is TRBV9; D not certain. There are 15 residues in the CDR3. V lost 2 bases and J 6 bases, leaving 14 bases between the germline ends. The germline V gene has CDR1 SGDLS and CDR2 YYNGEE. The CDR3 nucleotides read TGTGCCAGCAGCGTTGGTCTCCGGGTTCCCGGGGAGCTGTTTTTT. It specifies CASSVGLRVPGELFF. The variable domain in full, completed from reference TRBV9 and TRBJ2-2, reads DSGVTQTPKHLITATGQRVTLRCSPRSGDLSVYWYQQSLDQGLQFLIQYYNGEERAKGNILERFSAQQFPDLHSELNLSSLELGDSALYFCASSVGLRVPGELFFGEGSRLTVL.

This clone was counted a single time. The chain recombines TRBV7-6 with TRBJ2-2, with D possibly being TRBD2 (6 bases). With 7 bases removed from V and 4 bases from J, the gap between germline ends came to 10 bases. Germline loops: CDR1 SGHVS, CDR2 FNYEAQ. This CDR3 has 13 amino acids. CDR3 DNA: TGTGCCAGCACCACCGGGAGCACCGGGGAGCTGTTTTTT. It translates to CASTTGSTGELFF. The full variable domain, with the rest looked up from reference TRBV7-6 and TRBJ2-2, is GAGVSQSPRYKVTKRGQDVALRCDPISGHVSLYWYRQALGQGPEFLTYFNYEAQQDKSGLPNDRFSAERPEGSISTLTIQRTEQRDSAMYRCASTTGSTGELFFGEGSRLTVL.

The chain couples TRBV27 to TRBJ1-2; no definite D call. Trimming removed 5 bases at V and 5 bases at J, with 12 bases between. Per the germline V gene, CDR1 is MNHEY and CDR2 is SMNVEV (reference sequence). The CDR3 spans 13 residues. CDR3 bases: TGTGCCAGCAGTCCAAGCCCAGCGTATGGCTACACCTTC. This gives the protein CASSPSPAYGYTF.

The J gene is TRBJ2-7, the V gene TRBV5-6; no clear D gene. Trimming took 2 bases from V and 3 from J, leaving 12 bases between them. Germline V gives CDR1 SGHDT, CDR2 YYEEEE. This CDR3 contains 14 residues. This CDR3 reads CASSFYSPHYEQYF. The CDR3 DNA reads TGTGCCAGCAGCTTTTACAGCCCACACTACGAGCAGTACTTC.

The sample holds a few counts of this clone. A junction end diverges from the germline sequence, so it may reflect a read error. The CDR3 reads CASSLGFGAGKGELFF. DNA for the CDR3: TGTGCTAGCAGCTTGGGGTTTGGAGCAGGGAAAGGGGAGCTGTTTTTT. This chain joins TRBV7-7 and TRBJ2-2, with D possibly TRBD1 on 5 matching bases. The CDR3 is 16 residues long. The V gene's germline CDR1 is SSHAT and CDR2 FNYEAQ (reference sequence).

The chain combines TRBV7-2 with TRBJ2-3; a weak D match, TRBD1 (6 bases). CDR3 length: 16 amino acids. Between the trimmed V and J ends, which lost 5 bases and 4 bases, there was a span of 19 bases. Per the germline V gene, CDR1 is SGHTA and CDR2 is FQGNSA. DNA for the CDR3: TGTGCCAGCAGCCCAGCCGGGGCAGGGGTGCCAGATACGCAGTATTTT. Translated: CASSPAGAGVPDTQYF.

The J gene is TRBJ2-1, the V gene TRBV28; a weak D match, TRBD1 (7 bases). The CDR3 consists of 14 residues. V was pared by 5 bases and J by 7 bases, with 15 bases between. Germline V gives CDR1 MDHEN, CDR2 SYDVKM. DNA of the CDR3: TGTGCCAGCAGTCCCACAGGGGAGGTAAATGAGCAGTTCTTC. Amino acid sequence: CASSPTGEVNEQFF.

The count of this clone is one. This chain's CDR3 is CASSEETSGSYEQYF. CDR3 nucleotides: TGTGCCAGCAGTGAAGAGACTAGCGGGAGCTACGAGCAGTACTTC. The chain employs TRBV6-1 and TRBJ2-7; 12 bases map to TRBD2. V was clipped by 1 base and J by 3 bases; unmatched bases: 1. The germline V gene encodes CDR1 MNHNS and CDR2 SASEGT. This CDR3 spans 15 amino acids.

The chain uses TRBV5-1 and TRBJ2-7; TRBD2 agrees at 9 bases. Germline loops: CDR1 SGHRS, CDR2 YFSETQ. This CDR3 contains 18 residues. J was trimmed by 5 bases and V by 4 bases; bases with no gene match: 19. The CDR3 DNA follows: TGCGCCAGCAGCCCCACTTCGTCACTCGGGCTAGCGGGAAACGAGCAGTACTTC. Protein: CASSPTSSLGLAGNEQYF.